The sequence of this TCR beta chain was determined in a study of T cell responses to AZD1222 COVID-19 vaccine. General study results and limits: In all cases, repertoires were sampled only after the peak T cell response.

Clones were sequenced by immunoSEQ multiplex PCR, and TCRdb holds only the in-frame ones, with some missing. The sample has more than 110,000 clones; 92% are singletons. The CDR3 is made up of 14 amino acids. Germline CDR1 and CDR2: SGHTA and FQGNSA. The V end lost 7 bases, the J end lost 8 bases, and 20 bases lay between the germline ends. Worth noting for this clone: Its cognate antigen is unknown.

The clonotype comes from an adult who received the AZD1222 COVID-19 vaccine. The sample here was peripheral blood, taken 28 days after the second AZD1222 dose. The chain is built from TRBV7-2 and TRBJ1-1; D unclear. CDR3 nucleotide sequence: TGTGCCAGCAAACCCACGGGTACTGCAGGCGAAGCTTTCTTT. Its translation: CASKPTGTAGEAFF.